Presented here are 14 T cell receptor beta chains from one specimen sequenced in a study of T cell repertoires in ileal Crohn's disease. Before sorting, lamina propria lymphocytes were separated from surgical specimens by density gradient. Clones were sequenced by immunoSEQ multiplex PCR, and TCRdb holds only the in-frame ones, with some missing. Of around 5,000 clones in the sample, 70% to 90% are singletons; the top ten hold around 0.8%. The material sequenced was CD4+ T cells from ileum. The receptors here all came from an adult with Crohn's disease. Some clones in this sample may be carry-over from other donors' samples.

The CDR3 protein is CASSLVPGINTGELFF. CDR3 nucleotide sequence: TGTGCCAGCAGCTTAGTGCCAGGAATAAACACCGGGGAGCTGTTTTTT. The chain uses TRBV11-3 and TRBJ2-2; D gene unclear. The germline CDR1 and CDR2 sequences are SGHNT and YENEEA. The CDR3 spans 16 residues. V was trimmed by 1 base and J by 2 bases, leaving 11 bases between them.

The rearrangement joins TRBV6-1 to TRBJ1-2; D is unclear. Germline CDR1 MNHNS, CDR2 SASEGT. Between the trimmed V and J ends, which lost 4 bases and 3 bases, there was a span of 6 bases. The CDR3 is 12 residues long. DNA for the CDR3: TGTGCCAGCAGTGTAAATGACTATGGCTACACCTTC. This gives the protein CASSVNDYGYTF.

The chain is built from TRBV6-5 and TRBJ2-7; 8 bases are a match to TRBD2. Trimming removed 2 bases from V and 12 bases from J; junction bases left unmatched: 15. Germline V gene lookup returns CDR1 MNHEY and CDR2 SVGAGI. The CDR3 sequence is 15 residues long. CDR3 region: CASSYNAESRTSMYF. Here the CDR3 DNA reads TGTGCCAGCAGTTACAACGCAGAAAGTAGGACTAGCATGTACTTC.

The chain couples TRBV11-2 to TRBJ2-5; 8 bases match TRBD1. The V segment lost 5 bases and the J segment 1 base; nucleotides outside the gene matches: 18. CDR1 is SGHAT, CDR2 FQNNGV, per germline. The CDR3 has 19 residues. DNA of the CDR3: TGTGCCAGCAGCCTAACTACCTCCGGGACAGGAGAATTCCAAGAGACCCAGTACTTC. This gives the protein CASSLTTSGTGEFQETQYF. The whole variable domain, filled in from reference TRBV11-2 and TRBJ2-5, reads EAGVAQSPRYKIIEKRQSVAFWCNPISGHATLYWYQQILGQGPKLLIQFQNNGVVDDSQLPKDRFSAERLKGVDSTLKIQPAKLEDSAVYLCASSLTTSGTGEFQETQYFGPGTRLLVL.

The rearrangement uses TRBV6-6 and TRBJ1-2; 8 bases are a match to TRBD1. This CDR3 comprises 12 residues. Germline V lookup: CDR1 MNHNY, CDR2 SVGAGI (reference sequence). The V and J ends lost 6 bases and 8 bases, in that order; junction bases with no gene match: 5. The CDR3 sequence is CASSSGGRGYTF. CDR3 nucleotides: TGTGCCAGCAGCTCAGGGGGCCGAGGCTACACCTTC.

The J gene is TRBJ1-5, the V gene TRBV29-1; D is perhaps TRBD1 (5 bases). CDR3 length: 13 residues. CDR1 is SQVTM and CDR2 is ANQGSEA in the germline V gene. V shed 4 bases and J shed 1 base, with 8 bases lying between them. The CDR3 nucleotides are TGCAGCGTTGGGGGGGAGAGCAATCAGCCCCAGCATTTT. It specifies CSVGGESNQPQHF.

The gene calls are TRBV13 and TRBJ2-2; 9 bases fit TRBD1. Trimming at V came to 4 bases and at J to 1 base, leaving 1 base not matched to a gene. CDR3 length: 15 residues. Germline V gene sequence: CDR1 PRHDT, CDR2 FYEKMQ (reference sequence). The CDR3 DNA reads TGTGCCAGCAGCTCGGGACAGGGGAACACCGGGGAGCTGTTTTTT. It yields the protein CASSSGQGNTGELFF. Full variable domain (remainder filled in from reference TRBV13 and TRBJ2-2): AAGVIQSPRHLIKEKRETATLKCYPIPRHDTVYWYQQGPGQDPQFLISFYEKMQSDKGSIPDRFSAQQFSDYHSELNMSSLELGDSALYFCASSSGQGNTGELFFGEGSRLTVL.

The chain is built from TRBV6-5 and TRBJ2-2; the match to TRBD2 covers 11 bases. V shed 8 bases, J shed 7 bases, and the junction held 9 bases outside the gene matches. This CDR3 spans 15 amino acids. Germline V gives CDR1 MNHEY, CDR2 SVGAGI. The DNA for the CDR3 is TGTGCCAGCGGACGACTAGCGGGAACTAACGGGGAGCTGTTTTTT. Translated: CASGRLAGTNGELFF.

This rearrangement joins TRBV9 to TRBJ1-1; maybe TRBD1 (5 bases). The V end lost 4 bases, the J end lost 4 bases, and 14 bases lay between the germline ends. CDR1 is SGDLS and CDR2 is YYNGEE in the germline V gene. The CDR3 runs 14 residues. The CDR3 bases are TGTGCCAGCAGCACAGACAGTTCCCCCACTGAAGCTTTCTTT. This encodes CASSTDSSPTEAFF.

The rearrangement links TRBV4-3 to TRBJ2-5; a possible D gene is TRBD2 (6 bases). The V gene lost 2 bases and the J gene lost 4 bases, with 14 bases spanning the gap. Per germline, CDR1 LGHNA and CDR2 YSLEER. CDR3 length: 15 residues. CDR3 in amino acids: CASSQQGGVGETQYF. The CDR3 nucleotides are TGCGCCAGCAGCCAACAAGGCGGGGTGGGAGAGACCCAGTACTTC.

The chain combines TRBV30 with TRBJ2-3; 12 positions match TRBD2. The germline V gene encodes CDR1 GTSNPN and CDR2 SVGIG (reference sequence). This CDR3 is built from 15 residues. The V and J ends lost 5 bases and 0 bases, in that order; junction bases with no gene match: 3. DNA of the CDR3: TGTGCCTGGTCCGGACTAGCGGGGAGCACAGATACGCAGTATTTT. This translates into CAWSGLAGSTDTQYF.

The chain carries TRBV11-3 and TRBJ2-1; D call uncertain. The germline gives CDR1 SGHNT, CDR2 YENEEA. This CDR3 comprises 15 residues. V was trimmed by 0 bases and J by 4 bases, leaving 10 bases between them. The CDR3 DNA reads TGTGCCAGCAGCTTAGATTCGGCGCGGTACAATGAGCAGTTCTTC. Its translation is CASSLDSARYNEQFF.

CDR3 in amino acids: CASRFYRGSNQPQHF. For the CDR3, the DNA is TGTGCCAGCAGGTTTTACAGGGGAAGCAATCAGCCCCAGCATTTT. The rearrangement links TRBV28 to TRBJ1-5; 7 bases match TRBD1. The junction had 6 bases not matched to a gene; V was cut back by 6 bases and J by 1 base. The CDR3 is 15 residues long. CDR1 MDHEN and CDR2 SYDVKM come from the germline V gene.

This clone was detected a few times. This chain uses TRBV9 with TRBJ2-1; 9 nucleotides line up with TRBD2. The CDR3 extends over 16 amino acids. Germline CDR1 is SGDLS and CDR2 is YYNGEE. Trimming took 2 bases from V and 6 from J; bases not matched to a gene: 9. The CDR3 loop reads CASSVGTSRISNEQFF. The CDR3 DNA reads TGTGCCAGCAGCGTCGGGACTAGCCGCATTAGCAATGAGCAGTTCTTC.